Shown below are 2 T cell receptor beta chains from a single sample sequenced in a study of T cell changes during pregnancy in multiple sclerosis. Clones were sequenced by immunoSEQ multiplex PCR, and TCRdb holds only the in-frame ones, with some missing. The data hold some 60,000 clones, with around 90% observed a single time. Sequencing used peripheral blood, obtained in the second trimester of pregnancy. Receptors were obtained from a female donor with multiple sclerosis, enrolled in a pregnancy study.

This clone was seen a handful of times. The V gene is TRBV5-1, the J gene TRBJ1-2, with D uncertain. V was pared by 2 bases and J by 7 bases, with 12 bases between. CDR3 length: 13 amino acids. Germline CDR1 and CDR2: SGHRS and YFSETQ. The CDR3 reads CASSLEGQSGYTF. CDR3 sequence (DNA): TGCGCCAGCAGCTTAGAGGGTCAGAGTGGCTACACCTTC.

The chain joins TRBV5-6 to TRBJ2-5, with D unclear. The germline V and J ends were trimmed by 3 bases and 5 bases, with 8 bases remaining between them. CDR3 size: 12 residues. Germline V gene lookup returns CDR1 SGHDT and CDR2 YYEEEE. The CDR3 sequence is CASSSRQETQYF. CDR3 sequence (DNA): TGTGCCAGCAGCTCCCGCCAGGAGACCCAGTACTTC.